The sequence of this T cell receptor (beta chain) was determined in a study of cytomegalovirus exposure and HLA in healthy donors. General study points: The later analysis indicated that the majority of CMV-associated TCR beta chains appeared HLA-restricted. In a later analysis, at a false discovery rate of 0.05, roughly 16,000 TCR beta sequences matched HLA alleles. Reports indicated that the classifier achieved high specificity and sensitivity in diagnosing cytomegalovirus status.

Unrecorded immune exposure was likely among donors, who were nominally healthy when sampled. The germline gives CDR1 SNHLY, CDR2 FYNNEI. The CDR3 spans 15 residues. The V gene lost 7 bases and the J gene lost 0 bases, with 13 bases spanning the gap. On this clone itself: Antigen: not known.

Use of 60 Vbeta and 13 Jbeta primers characterized the PCR. Here immunoSEQ multiplex PCR was the method, and the copy in TCRdb shows in-frame clones only, minus some. The sample has about 200,000 clones; 70% are singletons. The source of this sequence is a man between 35 and 55 years old in good health and CMV-seropositive. V and J are TRBV2 and TRBJ1-3; the D gene is possibly TRBD1 (5 bases). The sample comprised PBMCs. CDR3 in DNA: TGTGCCAGCACAGTGGACACACACTCTGGAAACACCATATATTTT. Translation gives CASTVDTHSGNTIYF.